Listed here is a single T cell receptor (beta chain). What it binds is unknown. The CDR3 sequence is 12 residues long. Trimming stripped 5 bases from V and 6 bases from J, with 11 bases between. Germline V gene sequence: CDR1 SNHLY, CDR2 FYNNEI. The sample originates from a study of early T cells in non-severe SARS-CoV-2 infection. Study details: Sequencing targeted bulk RNA from unsorted whole blood, leaving chains unpaired. Study findings and constraints: CD4 and private specificities were missed by VDJdb matching, which favored anti-spike CD8 responses.

Individual cDNA molecules were tagged with unique molecular identifiers. TCRdb recomputed calls from the 5' RACE reads with MiXCR, one row per CDR3 protein. The data contain some 40,000 distinct CDR3 sequences, 6% to 9.5% of them seen just once; the ten biggest clones take up roughly 12%. The TCR sequence derives from an adult who was a healthcare worker with PCR-confirmed SARS-CoV-2 infection or an uninfected control (not recorded which). Sequencing was performed on whole blood, taken at baseline. This chain links TRBV2 with TRBJ2-7; TRBD1 is a possible D gene (7 bases). As DNA, the CDR3 is TGTGCCAGCAGTATCCAGGGGGGCGAGCAGTACTTC. Translating gives CASSIQGGEQYF.